The 19 T cell receptor beta chains in this list originate from one sample, sequenced in a study of cytomegalovirus exposure and HLA in healthy donors. Sequencing used immunoSEQ multiplex PCR; TCRdb keeps in-frame clones, though not all of them. The sample shows some 120,000 clones, about 83% of them seen only once. Sequenced: PBMCs. Every receptor here comes from a woman aged 30 to 39 in good health and CMV-seronegative.

V and J are TRBV10-3 and TRBJ2-4; D might be TRBD1 (5 bases). The CDR3 extends over 13 amino acids. V gave up 11 bases and J gave up 3 bases, with 14 bases separating them. The V gene's germline CDR1 is ENHRY and CDR2 SYGVKD. The CDR3 DNA follows: TGTGCCGCGAAAGGCCAGGGCAAAAACATTCAGTACTTC. It codes for CAAKGQGKNIQYF.

The chain carries TRBV19 and TRBJ2-1; a possible D gene is TRBD2 (5 bases). Germline CDR1 reads LNHDA; CDR2 reads SQIVND (reference sequence). V was shortened by 3 bases and J by 8 bases, with 17 bases between the two germline ends. The CDR3 has 15 residues. This CDR3 reads CASSIGVMSGDEQFF. CDR3 DNA sequence: TGTGCCAGTAGTATCGGCGTCATGAGCGGAGATGAGCAGTTCTTC.

The chain links TRBV5-1 to TRBJ1-1, with 10 bases fitting TRBD1. The CDR3 totals 17 residues. Germline V gene data show CDR1 as SGHRS and CDR2 as YFSETQ. V lost 3 bases, J lost 1 base, and 9 bases stayed unmatched. The CDR3 region is CASSSGTGDFKNTEAFF. The CDR3 nucleotides read TGCGCCAGCAGCTCCGGGACAGGGGACTTCAAGAACACTGAAGCTTTCTTT. Full variable domain (rest looked up from reference TRBV5-1 and TRBJ1-1): KAGVTQTPRYLIKTRGQQVTLSCSPISGHRSVSWYQQTPGQGLQFLFEYFSETQRNKGNFPGRFSGRQFSNSRSEMNVSTLELGDSALYLCASSSGTGDFKNTEAFFGQGTRLTVV.

This clone is medium-sized within its sample. The chain uses TRBV4-1 and TRBJ1-2; weak D call: TRBD1 (5 bases). V was trimmed by 5 bases and J by 1 base, leaving 14 bases between them. Germline CDR1 reads MGHRA; CDR2 reads YSYEKL. The CDR3 has 15 residues. The CDR3 loop is CASSKVGGFNYGYTF. The DNA for the CDR3 is TGCGCCAGCAGCAAAGTCGGGGGTTTTAACTATGGCTACACCTTC.

The V gene is TRBV9, the J gene TRBJ2-1; 7 positions agree with TRBD2. This CDR3 spans 14 amino acids. Trimming took 3 bases from V and 5 from J; bases not matched to a gene: 5. CDR1 SGDLS and CDR2 YYNGEE come from the germline V gene. The CDR3 nucleotides read TGTGCCAGCAGCGGGGACTATCGAAACAATGAGCAGTTCTTC. Translated: CASSGDYRNNEQFF.

This sequence joins TRBV19 and TRBJ2-5; D is unresolved. This CDR3 region has 11 residues. CDR1 and CDR2 (germline): LNHDA, SQIVND (reference sequence). Trimming shortened V by 4 bases and J by 5 bases, and 5 bases separated the two germline ends. CDR3 coding DNA: TGTGCCAGTAGTAGTGCGGAGACCCAGTACTTC. It translates to CASSSAETQYF.

The chain uses TRBV7-9 and TRBJ2-5; a possible D gene is TRBD1 (8 bases). Germline assignment: CDR1 SEHNR and CDR2 FQNEAQ (reference sequence). V was shortened by 5 bases and J by 5 bases, with 15 bases between the two germline ends. CDR3 length equals 14 residues. The CDR3 sequence: CASSRGQGGETQYF. CDR3 in DNA: TGTGCCAGCAGCCGCGGACAGGGAGGGGAGACCCAGTACTTC.

V gene TRBV11-2 combines with J gene TRBJ1-1; D is uncertain. The CDR3 runs 15 residues. Between the trimmed V and J ends, which lost 3 bases and 0 bases, there was a span of 11 bases. CDR1 and CDR2 (germline): SGHAT, FQNNGV. CDR3 DNA sequence: TGTGCCAGCAGCTTGAGTTGGGAGTTGAACACTGAAGCTTTCTTT. It encodes CASSLSWELNTEAFF.

The chain links TRBV2 to TRBJ1-5; 7 bases line up with TRBD1. The J segment lost 1 base and the V segment lost 6 bases, leaving 6 bases of the junction unmatched. The CDR3 sequence is 15 residues long. Per the germline V gene, CDR1 is SNHLY and CDR2 is FYNNEI. CDR3 in amino acids: CASSPDRISNQPQHF. Written as DNA, the CDR3 is TGTGCCAGCAGCCCGGACAGGATAAGCAATCAGCCCCAGCATTTT.

The rearrangement uses TRBV19 and TRBJ2-1; TRBD1 aligns across 7 bases. The CDR3 consists of 15 residues. Per germline, CDR1 LNHDA and CDR2 SQIVND (reference sequence). V trimming: 3 bases; J trimming: 0 bases; junction bases outside the gene matches: 2. CDR3 region: CASSMGQLSYNEQFF. DNA for the CDR3: TGTGCCAGTAGTATGGGACAGCTCTCCTACAATGAGCAGTTCTTC. The variable domain in full, completed from reference TRBV19 and TRBJ2-1, reads DGGITQSPKYLFRKEGQNVTLSCEQNLNHDAMYWYRQDPGQGLRLIYYSQIVNDFQKGDIAEGYSVSREKKESFPLTVTSAQKNPTAFYLCASSMGQLSYNEQFFGPGTRLTVL.

This chain links TRBV27 with TRBJ2-1, with TRBD2 matching over 7 bases. Germline V gene sequence: CDR1 MNHEY, CDR2 SMNVEV (reference sequence). V shed 5 bases and J 4 bases; nucleotides not matched to a gene: 5. The CDR3 has 14 residues. CDR3 region: CASSPQRGYNEQFF. The CDR3 DNA sequence: TGTGCCAGCAGTCCACAGCGGGGATACAATGAGCAGTTCTTC.

The chain is built from TRBV30 and TRBJ1-1; TRBD1 is a possible D gene (6 bases). V lost 0 bases and J lost 7, with 15 bases in between. CDR3 size: 14 residues. Germline V gene sequence: CDR1 GTSNPN, CDR2 SVGIG (reference sequence). The DNA of the CDR3 is TGTGCCTGGAGTGTCGGCAGGGGCGATTTTGAAGCTTTCTTT. Encoded protein: CAWSVGRGDFEAFF. Full variable domain (outside the CDR3, taken from reference TRBV30 and TRBJ1-1): SQTIHQWPATLVQPVGSPLSLECTVEGTSNPNLYWYRQAAGRGLQLLFYSVGIGQISSEVPQNLSASRPQDRQFILSSKKLLLSDSGFYLCAWSVGRGDFEAFFGQGTRLTVV.

This chain connects TRBV30 to TRBJ2-7; TRBD1 matches 8 bases. Per the germline V gene, CDR1 is GTSNPN and CDR2 is SVGIG (reference sequence). Trimming at V came to 2 bases and at J to 2 bases, leaving 5 bases not matched to a gene. The CDR3 sequence is 14 residues long. The CDR3 reads CAWSIRTGPYEQYF. The CDR3 DNA is TGTGCCTGGAGTATCCGGACAGGGCCCTACGAGCAGTACTTC.

The J gene is TRBJ1-6, the V gene TRBV5-5; 7 bases map to TRBD1. Looked up from germline, CDR1 is SGHKS and CDR2 is YYEKEE (reference sequence). J was trimmed by 7 bases and V by 4 bases; bases with no gene match: 8. The CDR3 is 15 amino acids. CDR3 sequence reads: CASSPTGTENSPLHF. As DNA, the CDR3 is TGTGCCAGCAGCCCGACTGGGACAGAGAATTCACCCCTCCACTTT.

This rearrangement joins TRBV6-5 to TRBJ1-2, with 10 positions matching TRBD1. This CDR3 comprises 13 residues. V shed 5 bases and J 10 bases; nucleotides not matched to a gene: 7. Per germline, CDR1 MNHEY and CDR2 SVGAGI. As DNA, the CDR3 is TGTGCCAGCAGTCAGGACAGGGGGAGGGACTACACCTTC. Translated, it gives CASSQDRGRDYTF.

In this sample, this clone turned up once. The V gene is TRBV5-6, the J gene TRBJ2-1; a weak D match, TRBD1 (5 bases). CDR3 size: 14 residues. Germline V gene sequence: CDR1 SGHDT, CDR2 YYEEEE. Between the trimmed V and J ends, which lost 0 bases and 11 bases, there was a span of 15 bases. The CDR3: CASSLGIGAQKQFF. CDR3 sequence (DNA): TGTGCCAGCAGCTTGGGAATAGGGGCGCAGAAGCAGTTCTTC.

The chain employs TRBV7-2 and TRBJ1-3; D is undetermined. This CDR3 has 15 amino acids. Per germline, CDR1 SGHTA and CDR2 FQGNSA. The germline V and J ends were trimmed by 5 bases and 3 bases, with 14 bases remaining between them. CDR3 loop: CASSRVGVFGNTIYF. CDR3 coding DNA: TGTGCCAGCAGCCGGGTCGGGGTCTTTGGAAACACCATATATTTT.

This clone was detected once. The genes are TRBV4-3 and TRBJ1-1; D not certain. The ends were cut back, 5 bases at V and 4 bases at J, with 11 bases in the middle. The CDR3 extends over 13 amino acids. Germline lookup yields CDR1 LGHNA and CDR2 YSLEER. CDR3: CASSSSGRTEAFF. CDR3 DNA sequence: TGCGCCAGCAGCTCATCAGGTCGCACTGAAGCTTTCTTT.

DNA for the CDR3: TGTGCCAGCAGTGAGGAAGCGGGGGGGATTAATGAGCAGTTCTTC. It encodes CASSEEAGGINEQFF. V and J are TRBV2 and TRBJ2-1; the match to TRBD2 covers 10 bases. Germline V lookup: CDR1 SNHLY, CDR2 FYNNEI. CDR3 length: 15 amino acids. Trimming at V came to 3 bases and at J to 7 bases, leaving 6 bases not matched to a gene.